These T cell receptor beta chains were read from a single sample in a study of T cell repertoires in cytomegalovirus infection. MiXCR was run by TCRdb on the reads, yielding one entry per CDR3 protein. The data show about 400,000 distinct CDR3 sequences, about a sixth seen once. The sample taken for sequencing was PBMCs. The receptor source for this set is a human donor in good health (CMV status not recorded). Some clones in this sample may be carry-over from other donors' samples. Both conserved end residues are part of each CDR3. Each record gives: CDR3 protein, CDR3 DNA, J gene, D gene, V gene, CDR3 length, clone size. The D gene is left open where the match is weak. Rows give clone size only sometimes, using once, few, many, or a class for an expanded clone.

CDR3: CASSGTSGNNEQFF; DNA: TGTGCCAGCAGCGGGACTAGCGGTAACAATGAGCAGTTCTTC; J: TRBJ2-1; D: TRBD2; V: TRBV28; length: 14; size: many
CDR3: CASSPPYGVSTNEKLFF; DNA: TGTGCCAGCAGCCCCCCCTATGGGGTTTCAACTAATGAAAAACTGTTTTTT; J: TRBJ1-4; D: .; V: TRBV7-9; length: 17; size: .
CDR3: CASSKGTVDTGELFF; DNA: TGTGCCAGCAGTAAGGGGACGGTAGACACCGGGGAGCTGTTTTTT; J: TRBJ2-2; D: .; V: TRBV12-3/TRBV12-4; length: 15; size: many
CDR3: CASSTPTGAILAGNQPQHF; DNA: TGTGCCAGTAGTACCCCGACAGGGGCGATACTAGCTGGCAATCAGCCCCAGCATTTT; J: TRBJ1-5; D: TRBD1; V: TRBV19; length: 19; size: once
CDR3: CASSSQGGEQFF; DNA: TGTGCCAGCAGCTCGCAGGGAGGCGAGCAGTTCTTC; J: TRBJ2-1; D: .; V: TRBV5-6; length: 12; size: few
CDR3: CASSIDIRVAADQPQHF; DNA: TGTGCCAGTAGTATAGACATCAGGGTAGCCGCCGATCAGCCCCAGCATTTT; J: TRBJ1-5; D: .; V: TRBV19; length: 17; size: few
CDR3: CASSIYRGRNEQFF; DNA: TGTGCCAGTAGTATTTACAGGGGGCGAAATGAGCAGTTCTTC; J: TRBJ2-1; D: TRBD1; V: TRBV19; length: 14; size: many
CDR3: CASSPKDSLAKNIQYF; DNA: TGTGCCAGCTCACCGAAGGACAGTTTAGCCAAAAACATTCAGTACTTC; J: TRBJ2-4; D: .; V: TRBV18; length: 16; size: .
CDR3: CASSLRLEAFF; DNA: TGTGCCAGCAGCTTACGTCTTGAAGCTTTCTTT; J: TRBJ1-1; D: .; V: TRBV7-4; length: 11; size: .
CDR3: CATSRDTGIPGNTIYF; DNA: TGTGCCACCAGCAGAGATACGGGGATTCCTGGAAACACCATATATTTT; J: TRBJ1-3; D: .; V: TRBV15; length: 16; size: .